This entry lists 17 T cell receptor beta chains sequenced from one sample in a study of blood T cell repertoires in COVID-19. TCRdb's copy holds only in-frame clones and misses some; the assay was immunoSEQ multiplex PCR. The sample consists of approximately 450,000 clones, roughly 85% of them appearing once. The sequenced sample was PBMCs or T cells enriched from blood (not recorded which). These receptors came from a woman aged 18-29 years with acute COVID-19.

This chain connects TRBV27 to TRBJ2-7; 11 bases map to TRBD2. This CDR3 has 16 residues. Germline lookup yields CDR1 MNHEY and CDR2 SMNVEV (reference sequence). V was clipped by 8 bases and J by 2 bases; unmatched bases: 11. CDR3 bases: TGTGCCAGCCGAAGTAGCGGGAGGGCCAACGCCTACGAGCAGTACTTC. Translating gives CASRSSGRANAYEQYF.

The rearrangement links TRBV12-3 or TRBV12-4 to TRBJ2-7; 11 nucleotides line up with TRBD2. V dropped 10 bases and J dropped 3; count of bases not matched to a gene: 2. This CDR3 is built from 12 residues. CDR3 DNA: TGTGCCATTAGCGGGAGGGACTACGAGCAGTACTTC. This codes for CAISGRDYEQYF.

The chain combines TRBV4-1 with TRBJ2-7; 9 nucleotides agree with TRBD2. The CDR3 sequence is 15 residues long. Germline loops: CDR1 MGHRA, CDR2 YSYEKL. V lost 4 bases, J lost 4 bases, and 8 bases stayed unmatched. CDR3 coding DNA: TGCGCCAGCAGCCCTTTAGCGGGGGTAGCGTACGAGCAGTACTTC. Translated, it gives CASSPLAGVAYEQYF.

The chain has TRBV30 and TRBJ2-2, with D possibly matching TRBD2 (6 bases). The CDR3 has 13 amino acids. Germline values: CDR1 GTSNPN, CDR2 SVGIG (reference sequence). V was cut by 0 bases and J by 7 bases, with 9 bases left in between. The CDR3 here is CAWSVRGLGELFF. The CDR3 DNA is TGTGCCTGGAGTGTACGGGGACTCGGGGAGCTGTTTTTT.

V is TRBV7-9 and J is TRBJ2-1, with no clear D. The V end was cut by 2 bases, the J end by 7 bases, with 6 bases between. Germline V CDR1 and CDR2: SEHNR, FQNEAQ (reference sequence). This CDR3 is 12 amino acids long. CDR3 sequence reads: CASSLKQNEQFF. The CDR3 coding sequence is TGTGCCAGCAGCTTAAAGCAAAATGAGCAGTTCTTC.

The chain links TRBV5-1 to TRBJ1-5, with TRBD1 matching over 7 bases. CDR1 SGHRS and CDR2 YFSETQ come from the germline V gene. Unmatched junction bases numbered 6, after V lost 0 bases and J lost 6 bases. CDR3 length: 15 residues. In nucleotides, the CDR3 is TGCGCCAGCAGCTTGGGAGGAGACAGGGCTCAGCCCCAGCATTTT. The encoded protein is CASSLGGDRAQPQHF. The whole variable domain, filled in from reference TRBV5-1 and TRBJ1-5, reads KAGVTQTPRYLIKTRGQQVTLSCSPISGHRSVSWYQQTPGQGLQFLFEYFSETQRNKGNFPGRFSGRQFSNSRSEMNVSTLELGDSALYLCASSLGGDRAQPQHFGDGTRLSIL.

The CDR3 DNA reads as TGTGCCAGCAGCTTAGCTCGGGACTGGAACTATGGCTACACCTTC. Amino acid sequence: CASSLARDWNYGYTF. The V gene is TRBV5-5, the J gene TRBJ1-2; a weak D match, TRBD1 (5 bases). This CDR3 spans 15 amino acids. Germline V gene sequence: CDR1 SGHKS, CDR2 YYEKEE (reference sequence). Trimming took 2 bases from V and 2 from J, leaving 13 bases between them.

The chain is built from TRBV19 and TRBJ1-3; D is unclear. The CDR3 is 14 residues long. CDR1 and CDR2 (germline): LNHDA, SQIVND (reference sequence). With 1 base removed from V and 0 bases from J, the gap between germline ends came to 4 bases. CDR3 nucleotides: TGTGCCAGTAGTATAGCGGGCTCTGGAAACACCATATATTTT. Amino acids: CASSIAGSGNTIYF.

The chain recombines TRBV28 with TRBJ1-5; 8 positions agree with TRBD1. V trimming: 5 bases; J trimming: 2 bases; junction bases outside the gene matches: 5. The germline CDR1 and CDR2 sequences are MDHEN and SYDVKM. The CDR3 runs 15 residues. The CDR3 DNA is TGTGCCAGCAGTACCCTGACAGGGGGCAATCAGCCCCAGCATTTT. Encoded protein: CASSTLTGGNQPQHF. The variable domain in full, with the rest retrieved from reference TRBV28 and TRBJ1-5, is DVKVTQSSRYLVKRTGEKVFLECVQDMDHENMFWYRQDPGLGLRLIYFSYDVKMKEKGDIPEGYSVSREKKERFSLILESASTNQTSMYLCASSTLTGGNQPQHFGDGTRLSIL.

The rearrangement uses TRBV30 and TRBJ1-2; D might be TRBD1 (6 bases). The CDR3 spans 16 residues. Looked up from germline, CDR1 is GTSNPN and CDR2 is SVGIG (reference sequence). The V end lost 0 bases, the J end lost 0 bases, and 14 bases lay between the germline ends. The CDR3 is CAWSVYSGDTNYGYTF. In DNA form, the CDR3 reads TGTGCCTGGAGTGTATACTCAGGGGATACTAACTATGGCTACACCTTC.

This sequence joins TRBV29-1 and TRBJ2-2; 10 bases map to TRBD2. Germline values: CDR1 SQVTM, CDR2 ANQGSEA. After removal of 6 bases from V and 5 bases from J, the junction contained 3 bases not matched to a gene. This CDR3 is 13 amino acids long. CDR3 sequence (DNA): TGCAGCGTCAAGACTAGCGGGACCGGGGAGCTGTTTTTT. This encodes CSVKTSGTGELFF.

The chain recombines TRBV28 with TRBJ2-7; 10 bases map to TRBD1. J gave up 4 bases and V 1 base, and 4 bases lay outside the gene matches. Germline V gene data show CDR1 as MDHEN and CDR2 as SYDVKM. The CDR3 is made up of 15 amino acids. As DNA, the CDR3 is TGTGCCAGCAGTTTATTCGGACAGGGGGGGTACGAGCAGTACTTC. This sequence encodes CASSLFGQGGYEQYF.

This clone has just a few counts. The chain is built from TRBV5-1 and TRBJ1-6; D perhaps matches TRBD1 (6 bases). CDR3 length equals 14 residues. V was pared by 4 bases and J by 8 bases, with 13 bases between. Looked up from germline, CDR1 is SGHRS and CDR2 is YFSETQ. The CDR3 DNA sequence: TGCGCCAGCAGCCGGGAGGGGGACTATTCACCCCTCCACTTT. Translated: CASSREGDYSPLHF.

The chain uses TRBV19 and TRBJ1-3; 10 bases align to TRBD1. Germline CDR1 LNHDA, CDR2 SQIVND (reference sequence). The trim removed 9 bases at V and 3 bases at J, leaving 2 bases unmatched. The CDR3 has 13 amino acids. CDR3 sequence: CASGTGVGNTIYF. The CDR3 nucleotides are TGTGCCAGCGGGACAGGGGTTGGAAACACCATATATTTT.

V gene TRBV7-6 combines with J gene TRBJ2-2; D may be TRBD2 (5 bases). In germline, CDR1 is SGHVS, CDR2 FNYEAQ. The CDR3 consists of 15 residues. The germline V and J ends were trimmed by 0 bases and 4 bases, with 9 bases remaining between them. The CDR3, as DNA: TGTGCCAGCAGCTTAGCGGGAGTCGGCACCGGGGAGCTGTTTTTT. It is translated as CASSLAGVGTGELFF.

The rearrangement joins TRBV14 to TRBJ2-1, with 11 bases lining up with TRBD2. Trimming at V came to 4 bases and at J to 9 bases, leaving 8 bases not matched to a gene. CDR3 length: 15 amino acids. CDR1 is SGHDN, CDR2 FVKESK, per germline. CDR3 region: CASSRVAGGLPEQFF. The CDR3 bases are TGTGCCAGCAGCCGAGTAGCGGGAGGGCTACCTGAGCAGTTCTTC.

The gene calls are TRBV28 and TRBJ2-7; 7 nucleotides match TRBD1. Germline CDR1 is MDHEN and CDR2 is SYDVKM. The V and J ends lost 7 bases and 4 bases, in that order; junction bases with no gene match: 10. The CDR3 totals 14 residues. The CDR3, as DNA: TGTGCCAGCAACTACAGGGGAGAGGGGTACGAGCAGTACTTC. It yields the protein CASNYRGEGYEQYF.